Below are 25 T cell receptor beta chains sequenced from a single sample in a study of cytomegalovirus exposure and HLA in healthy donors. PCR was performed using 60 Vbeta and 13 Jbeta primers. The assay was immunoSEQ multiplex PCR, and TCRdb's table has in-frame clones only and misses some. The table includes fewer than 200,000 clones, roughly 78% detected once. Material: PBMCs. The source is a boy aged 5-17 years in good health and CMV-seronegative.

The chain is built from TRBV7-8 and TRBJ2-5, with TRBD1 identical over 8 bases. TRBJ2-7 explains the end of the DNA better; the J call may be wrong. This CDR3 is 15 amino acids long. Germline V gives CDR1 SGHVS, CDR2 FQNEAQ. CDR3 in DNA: TGTGCCAGCAGCTTAAGGGACAGGCGCCCCTACGAGCAGTACTTC. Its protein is CASSLRDRRPYEQYF.

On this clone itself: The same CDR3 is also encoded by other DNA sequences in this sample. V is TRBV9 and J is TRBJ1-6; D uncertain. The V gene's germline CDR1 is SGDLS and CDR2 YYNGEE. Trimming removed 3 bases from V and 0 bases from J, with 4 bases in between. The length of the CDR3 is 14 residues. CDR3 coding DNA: TGTGCCAGCAGCGGCAGCTCCTATAATTCACCCCTCCACTTT. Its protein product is CASSGSSYNSPLHF. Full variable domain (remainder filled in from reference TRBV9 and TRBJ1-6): DSGVTQTPKHLITATGQRVTLRCSPRSGDLSVYWYQQSLDQGLQFLIQYYNGEERAKGNILERFSAQQFPDLHSELNLSSLELGDSALYFCASSGSSYNSPLHFGNGTRLTVT.

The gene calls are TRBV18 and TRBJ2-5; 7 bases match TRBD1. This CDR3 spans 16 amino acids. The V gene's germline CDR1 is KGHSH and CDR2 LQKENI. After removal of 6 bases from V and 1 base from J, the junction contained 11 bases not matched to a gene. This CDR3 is CASSRSGTVFQETQYF. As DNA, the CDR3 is TGTGCCAGCTCTCGTTCCGGGACAGTCTTCCAAGAGACCCAGTACTTC.

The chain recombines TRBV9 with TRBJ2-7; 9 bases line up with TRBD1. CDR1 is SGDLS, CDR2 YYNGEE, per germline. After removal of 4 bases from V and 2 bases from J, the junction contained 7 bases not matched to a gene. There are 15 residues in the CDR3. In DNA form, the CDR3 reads TGTGCCAGCAGCCCAAGACAGGGGGTTACCTACGAGCAGTACTTC. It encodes CASSPRQGVTYEQYF.

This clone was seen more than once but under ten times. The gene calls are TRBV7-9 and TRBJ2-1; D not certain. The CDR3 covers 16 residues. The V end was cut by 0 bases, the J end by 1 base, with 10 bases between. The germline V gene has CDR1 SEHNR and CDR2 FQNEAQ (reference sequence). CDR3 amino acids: CASSLAAGKSYNEQFF. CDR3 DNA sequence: TGTGCCAGCAGCTTAGCAGCAGGAAAATCCTACAATGAGCAGTTCTTC. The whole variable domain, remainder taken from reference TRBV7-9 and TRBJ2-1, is DTGVSQNPRHKITKRGQNVTFRCDPISEHNRLYWYRQTLGQGPEFLTYFQNEAQLEKSRLLSDRFSAERPKGSFSTLEIQRTEQGDSAMYLCASSLAAGKSYNEQFFGPGTRLTVL.

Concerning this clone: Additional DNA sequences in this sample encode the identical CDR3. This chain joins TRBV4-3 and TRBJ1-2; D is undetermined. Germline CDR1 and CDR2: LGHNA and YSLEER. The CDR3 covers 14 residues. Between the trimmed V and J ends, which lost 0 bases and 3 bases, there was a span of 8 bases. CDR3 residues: CASSQDSLDYGYTF. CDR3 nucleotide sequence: TGCGCCAGCAGCCAAGATAGTCTTGACTATGGCTACACCTTC.

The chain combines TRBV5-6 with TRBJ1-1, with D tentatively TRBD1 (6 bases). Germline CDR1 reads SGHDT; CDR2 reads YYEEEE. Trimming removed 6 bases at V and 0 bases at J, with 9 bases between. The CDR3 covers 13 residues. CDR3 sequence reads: CASMTGMNTEAFF. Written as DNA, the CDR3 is TGTGCCAGCATGACAGGTATGAACACTGAAGCTTTCTTT.

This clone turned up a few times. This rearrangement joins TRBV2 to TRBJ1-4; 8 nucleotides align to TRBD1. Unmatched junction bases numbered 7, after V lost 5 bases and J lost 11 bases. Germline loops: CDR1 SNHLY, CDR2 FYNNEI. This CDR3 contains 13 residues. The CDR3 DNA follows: TGTGCCAGCAGTACAGACAGGGGTGGGAAACTGTTTTTT. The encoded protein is CASSTDRGGKLFF.

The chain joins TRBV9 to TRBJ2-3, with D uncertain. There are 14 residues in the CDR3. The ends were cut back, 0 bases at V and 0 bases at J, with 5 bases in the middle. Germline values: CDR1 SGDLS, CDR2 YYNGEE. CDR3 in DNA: TGTGCCAGCAGCGTAGGTAGCAGCACAGATACGCAGTATTTT. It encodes CASSVGSSTDTQYF.

The CDR3 DNA reads as TGTGCCAGTAGAGCGAGCGTTGGCTACGAGCAGTACTTC. This gives the protein CASRASVGYEQYF. The chain has TRBV19 and TRBJ2-7; unclear D gene. The V and J ends lost 6 bases and 3 bases respectively, with 12 bases between them. The CDR3 is made up of 13 amino acids. Germline CDR1 and CDR2: LNHDA and SQIVND (reference sequence).

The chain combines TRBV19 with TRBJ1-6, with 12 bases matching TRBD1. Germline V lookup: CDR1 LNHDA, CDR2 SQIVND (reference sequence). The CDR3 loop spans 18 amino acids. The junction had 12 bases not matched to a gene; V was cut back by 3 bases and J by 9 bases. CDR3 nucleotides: TGTGCCAGTAGTATTACCCCCGGGACAGGGGGCCGTAGTTCACCCCTCCACTTT. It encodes CASSITPGTGGRSSPLHF.

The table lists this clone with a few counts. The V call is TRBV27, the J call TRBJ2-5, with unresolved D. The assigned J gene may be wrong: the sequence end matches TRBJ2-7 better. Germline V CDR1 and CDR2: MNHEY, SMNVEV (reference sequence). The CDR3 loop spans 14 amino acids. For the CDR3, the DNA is TGTGCCAGCAGTTTAGGTCACAGACCCTACGAGCAGTACTTC. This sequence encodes CASSLGHRPYEQYF.

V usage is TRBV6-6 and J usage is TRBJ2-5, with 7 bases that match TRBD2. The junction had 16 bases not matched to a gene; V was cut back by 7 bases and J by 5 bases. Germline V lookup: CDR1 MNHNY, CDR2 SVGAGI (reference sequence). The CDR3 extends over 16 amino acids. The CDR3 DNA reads TGTGCCAGCACCTTTTCCGGACTCGGGGGGTCCGAGACCCAGTACTTC. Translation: CASTFSGLGGSETQYF.

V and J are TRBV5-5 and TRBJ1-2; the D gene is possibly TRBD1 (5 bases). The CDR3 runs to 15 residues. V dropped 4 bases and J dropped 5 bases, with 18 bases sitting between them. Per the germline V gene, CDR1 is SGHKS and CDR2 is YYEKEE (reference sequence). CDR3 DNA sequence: TGTGCCAGCAGCCTGAGTCAGTCGGGGGTTTATGGCTACACCTTC. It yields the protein CASSLSQSGVYGYTF. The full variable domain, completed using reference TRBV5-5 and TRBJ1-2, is DAGVTQSPTHLIKTRGQQVTLRCSPISGHKSVSWYQQVLGQGPQFIFQYYEKEERGRGNFPDRFSARQFPNYSSELNVNALLLGDSALYLCASSLSQSGVYGYTFGSGTRLTVV.

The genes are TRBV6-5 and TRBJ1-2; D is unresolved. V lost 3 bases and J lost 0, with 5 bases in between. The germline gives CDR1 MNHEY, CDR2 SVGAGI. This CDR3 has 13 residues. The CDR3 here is CASSYQSNYGYTF. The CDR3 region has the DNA TGTGCCAGCAGTTATCAGTCTAACTATGGCTACACCTTC.

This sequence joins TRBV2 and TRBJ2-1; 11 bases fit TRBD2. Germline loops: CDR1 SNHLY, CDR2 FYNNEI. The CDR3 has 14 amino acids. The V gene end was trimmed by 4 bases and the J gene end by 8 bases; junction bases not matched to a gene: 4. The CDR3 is CASSALAGGYEQFF. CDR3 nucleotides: TGTGCCAGCAGTGCGCTAGCGGGAGGATATGAGCAGTTCTTC.

The CDR3 bases are TGTGCCAGCAGCGGAGGGACAGCATTCTCCTACGAGCAGTACTTC. Its translation: CASSGGTAFSYEQYF. This chain connects TRBV5-6 to TRBJ2-7, with D perhaps matching TRBD1 (7 bases). The CDR3 extends over 15 amino acids. CDR1 is SGHDT and CDR2 is YYEEEE in the germline V gene. The V gene lost 4 bases and the J gene lost 0 bases, with 14 bases spanning the gap.

CDR3: CASSLDGTRSYEQYF. CDR3 coding DNA: TGTGCCAGCAGCTTAGATGGGACAAGATCCTACGAGCAGTACTTC. V and J are TRBV11-3 and TRBJ2-7, with a possible D match to TRBD1 (6 bases). CDR3 length: 15 residues. Trimming shortened V by 0 bases and J by 1 base, and 10 bases separated the two germline ends. Germline CDR1 and CDR2: SGHNT and YENEEA.

The CDR3 reads CASSFGLAGEETQYF. CDR3 sequence (DNA): TGTGCCAGCAGCTTCGGACTAGCGGGAGAGGAGACCCAGTACTTC. The V and J genes are TRBV7-3 and TRBJ2-5, with 13 bases aligning to TRBD2. Germline CDR1 and CDR2: SGHTA and FQGTGA. The CDR3 consists of 15 residues. Trimming took 3 bases from V and 5 from J; bases not matched to a gene: 3.

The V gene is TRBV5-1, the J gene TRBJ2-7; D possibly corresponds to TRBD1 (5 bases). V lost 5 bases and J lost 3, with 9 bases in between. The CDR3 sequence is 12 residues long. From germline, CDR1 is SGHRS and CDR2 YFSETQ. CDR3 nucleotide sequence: TGCGCCAGCAGGTTAGACAGCTACGAGCAGTACTTC. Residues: CASRLDSYEQYF.

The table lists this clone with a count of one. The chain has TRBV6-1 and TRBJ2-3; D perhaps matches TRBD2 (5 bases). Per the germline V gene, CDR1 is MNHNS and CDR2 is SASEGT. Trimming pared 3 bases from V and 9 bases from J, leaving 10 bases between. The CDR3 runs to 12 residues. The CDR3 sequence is CASSEGRGTQYF. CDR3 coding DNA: TGTGCCAGCAGTGAGGGCAGAGGGACGCAGTATTTT.

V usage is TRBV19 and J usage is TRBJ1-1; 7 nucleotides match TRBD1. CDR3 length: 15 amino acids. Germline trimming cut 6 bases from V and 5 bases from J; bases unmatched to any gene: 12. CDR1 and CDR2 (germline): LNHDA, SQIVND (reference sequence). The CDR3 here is CASSSPRQGWTEAFF. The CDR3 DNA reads TGTGCCAGTAGCTCCCCGAGACAGGGTTGGACTGAAGCTTTCTTT.

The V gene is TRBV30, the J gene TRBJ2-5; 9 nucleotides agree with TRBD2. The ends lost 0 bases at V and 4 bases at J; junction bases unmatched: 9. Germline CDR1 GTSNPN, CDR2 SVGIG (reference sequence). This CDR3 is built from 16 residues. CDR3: CAWSVQAGGKGETQYF. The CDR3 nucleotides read TGTGCCTGGAGTGTACAAGCGGGAGGCAAGGGAGAGACCCAGTACTTC.

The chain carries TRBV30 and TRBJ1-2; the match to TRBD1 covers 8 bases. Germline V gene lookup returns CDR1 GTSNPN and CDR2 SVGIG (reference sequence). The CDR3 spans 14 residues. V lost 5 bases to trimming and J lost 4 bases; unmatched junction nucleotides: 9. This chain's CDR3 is CAWEQDRGTYGYTF. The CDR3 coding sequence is TGTGCCTGGGAGCAAGACAGGGGTACCTATGGCTACACCTTC. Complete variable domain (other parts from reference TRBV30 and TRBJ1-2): SQTIHQWPATLVQPVGSPLSLECTVEGTSNPNLYWYRQAAGRGLQLLFYSVGIGQISSEVPQNLSASRPQDRQFILSSKKLLLSDSGFYLCAWEQDRGTYGYTFGSGTRLTVV.

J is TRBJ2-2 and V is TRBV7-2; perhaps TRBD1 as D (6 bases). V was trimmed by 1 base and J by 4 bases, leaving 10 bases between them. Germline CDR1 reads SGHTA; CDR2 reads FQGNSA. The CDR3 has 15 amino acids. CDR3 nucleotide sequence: TGTGCCAGCAGCTTAGGGCAGGGGTCCACCGGGGAGCTGTTTTTT. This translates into CASSLGQGSTGELFF.